The 18 T cell receptor beta chains below come from one sample, sequenced in a study of T cell responses to AZD1222 COVID-19 vaccine. Data came from immunoSEQ multiplex PCR; TCRdb stores just in-frame clones and leaves some out. The table records some 130,000 clones, approximately 85% of them present only once. The source was peripheral blood, collected on day 0 of AZD1222 vaccination. These receptors were taken from an adult in good health.

The gene calls are TRBV7-2 and TRBJ1-2; D gene uncertain. Deletions cut 2 bases from V and 7 bases from J, with 11 bases between. The CDR3 extends over 13 amino acids. The V gene's germline CDR1 is SGHTA and CDR2 FQGNSA. CDR3 in amino acids: CASSLREHRGYTF. CDR3 sequence (DNA): TGTGCCAGCAGCTTAAGAGAGCACCGTGGCTACACCTTC.

The V and J genes are TRBV6-5 and TRBJ1-6; tentative D call: TRBD1 (6 bases). The germline V gene encodes CDR1 MNHEY and CDR2 SVGAGI. V lost 7 bases and J lost 1, with 11 bases in between. CDR3 size: 15 residues. The CDR3: CASITGQSYNSPLHF. The CDR3 DNA reads TGTGCCAGCATCACTGGACAGTCCTATAATTCACCCCTCCACTTT.

V gene TRBV19 combines with J gene TRBJ1-6, with unresolved D. Between the trimmed V and J ends, which lost 5 bases and 0 bases, there was a span of 2 bases. Germline V gene data show CDR1 as LNHDA and CDR2 as SQIVND (reference sequence). CDR3 length: 13 residues. CDR3 nucleotides: TGTGCCAGTAGTCTCTCCTATAATTCACCCCTCCACTTT. Its protein product is CASSLSYNSPLHF.

V usage is TRBV7-6 and J usage is TRBJ1-2, with D possibly matching TRBD1 (5 bases). Per the germline V gene, CDR1 is SGHVS and CDR2 is FNYEAQ. This CDR3 is built from 15 residues. V lost 5 bases and J 4 bases, leaving 17 bases between the germline ends. In DNA, the CDR3 is TGTGCCAGCAGCCAGGGCAAGCAGGACGGCTATGGCTACACCTTC. This sequence encodes CASSQGKQDGYGYTF.

The sample holds one count of this clone. The chain has TRBV2 and TRBJ2-7; no firm D call. Germline CDR1 and CDR2: SNHLY and FYNNEI. V shed 0 bases and J shed 3 bases, with 3 bases lying between them. This CDR3 spans 12 amino acids. CDR3 in DNA: TGTGCCAGCAGTGAAGCCCGCTACGAGCAGTACTTC. Amino acids: CASSEARYEQYF.

J is TRBJ2-7 and V is TRBV7-3; D might be TRBD2 (6 bases). The CDR3 has 15 amino acids. Germline CDR1 reads SGHTA; CDR2 reads FQGTGA. Deletions cut 5 bases from V and 1 base from J, with 15 bases between. The CDR3 nucleotides read TGTGCCAGCAGCCCCCGGGGCGGGGCATCCTACGAGCAGTACTTC. It specifies CASSPRGGASYEQYF.

This sequence joins TRBV5-6 and TRBJ2-7; either TRBD1 or TRBD2 may supply D (5 bases each). Deletions cut 5 bases from V and 6 bases from J, with 15 bases between. Germline assignment: CDR1 SGHDT and CDR2 YYEEEE. The CDR3 runs 13 residues. Here the CDR3 DNA reads TGTGCCAGCAGGGTGAGGGGAAGGGGCGAGCAGTACTTC. Translating it yields CASRVRGRGEQYF.

This rearrangement joins TRBV24-1 to TRBJ1-1; D perhaps matches TRBD1 (5 bases). The CDR3 is 15 residues long. Germline CDR1 reads KGHDR; CDR2 reads SFDVKD. Trimming shortened V by 6 bases and J by 4 bases, and 17 bases separated the two germline ends. The CDR3 sequence: CATSNRGAGSTEAFF. The DNA for the CDR3 is TGTGCCACCAGTAATAGGGGCGCCGGGTCCACTGAAGCTTTCTTT.

This clone was recorded only once. J is TRBJ1-2 and V is TRBV5-1; D is unclear. CDR1 and CDR2 (germline): SGHRS, YFSETQ. This CDR3 spans 15 amino acids. Trimming cost V 1 base and J 0 bases, with 10 bases left between them. Here the CDR3 DNA reads TGCGCCAGCAGCTTGTTGCCAGCGTCTAACTATGGCTACACCTTC. It translates to CASSLLPASNYGYTF.

CDR3 protein: CASSLEGIRDEKLFF. The CDR3 DNA reads TGTGCCAGCAGCTTAGAGGGTATTCGAGATGAAAAACTGTTTTTT. This rearrangement joins TRBV7-9 to TRBJ1-4, with D hard to call. The CDR3 length is 15 residues. CDR1 SEHNR and CDR2 FQNEAQ come from the germline V gene (reference sequence). V gave up 1 base and J gave up 6 bases, with 12 bases separating them.

The count of this clone is one. The V gene is TRBV29-1, the J gene TRBJ2-2, with TRBD2 matching over 10 bases. V lost 4 bases and J lost 1; bases outside the gene matches: 6. The CDR3 consists of 16 residues. CDR1 SQVTM and CDR2 ANQGSEA come from the germline V gene. CDR3 sequence: CSVGIRTSGNTGELFF. As DNA, the CDR3 is TGCAGCGTTGGGATCCGGACTAGCGGGAACACCGGGGAGCTGTTTTTT.

The chain combines TRBV6-5 with TRBJ1-1; tentatively, D is TRBD1 (5 bases). The ends were cut back, 6 bases at V and 4 bases at J, with 15 bases in the middle. Germline CDR1 and CDR2: MNHEY and SVGAGI. This CDR3 is 14 amino acids long. Written as DNA, the CDR3 is TGTGCCAGCAGCCCCATCGGGGACGGCACTGAAGCTTTCTTT. Translating it yields CASSPIGDGTEAFF.

Here the CDR3 DNA reads TGCAGCGCCAGGACGGCAGGGTTCACATCTCCAGATACGCAGTATTTT. Translation: CSARTAGFTSPDTQYF. This chain links TRBV29-1 with TRBJ2-3; perhaps TRBD1 as D (5 bases). This CDR3 has 16 residues. Trimming pared 7 bases from V and 4 bases from J, leaving 24 bases between. The germline gives CDR1 SQVTM, CDR2 ANQGSEA.

The chain recombines TRBV27 with TRBJ1-6; tentatively, D is TRBD1 (5 bases). The V end was cut by 2 bases, the J end by 4 bases, with 6 bases between. This CDR3 is 14 amino acids long. The germline gives CDR1 MNHEY, CDR2 SMNVEV (reference sequence). CDR3 bases: TGTGCCAGCAGTTTAGAGGGGTATAATTCACCCCTCCACTTT. Its protein product is CASSLEGYNSPLHF.

This rearrangement joins TRBV7-2 to TRBJ1-5; D gene ambiguous. V lost 1 base and J lost 10, with 14 bases in between. This CDR3 is 14 amino acids long. Germline V CDR1 and CDR2: SGHTA, FQGNSA. This CDR3 reads CASSLDGRVEPQHF. The CDR3 bases are TGTGCCAGCAGCTTAGATGGAAGGGTGGAACCCCAGCATTTT.

The chain carries TRBV19 and TRBJ1-5; tentatively, D is TRBD1 (6 bases). Germline CDR1 and CDR2: LNHDA and SQIVND (reference sequence). The CDR3 runs 13 residues. Trimming cost V 8 bases and J 4 bases, with 12 bases left between them. The CDR3 region is CASRDMINQPQHF. The CDR3 DNA reads TGTGCCAGTCGGGACATGATTAATCAGCCCCAGCATTTT.

This clone has only one observation. V gene TRBV5-1 combines with J gene TRBJ2-5, with D perhaps assigned TRBD1 or TRBD2 (5 bases each). Trimming took off 0 bases at V and 5 bases at J, with 11 bases between the two ends. In germline, CDR1 is SGHRS, CDR2 YFSETQ. The length of the CDR3 is 14 residues. The CDR3 sequence: CASSLAGLGETQYF. The CDR3 DNA reads TGCGCCAGCAGCTTGGCGGGGCTTGGGGAGACCCAGTACTTC.

The chain couples TRBV30 to TRBJ1-1; tentative D call: TRBD1 (5 bases). CDR3 length: 13 amino acids. V shed 8 bases and J shed 2 bases, with 15 bases lying between them. In germline, CDR1 is GTSNPN, CDR2 SVGIG (reference sequence). The CDR3 loop is CAHQTVINTEAFF. DNA for the CDR3: TGTGCCCACCAGACAGTCATCAACACTGAAGCTTTCTTT.